The source of this T cell receptor beta chain is a study of tumor-infiltrating lymphocytes in oesophageal squamous cell carcinoma. The CDR3 length is 11 residues, termini included. Germline V gene sequence: CDR1 SGHTA, CDR2 FQGNSA. TCRdb independently ran MiXCR on the PCR reads; one entry per CDR3 protein. This table has some 16,000 distinct CDR3 sequences, roughly 55% appearing once. This clonotype has at least ten counts. The CDR3 does not close with the conserved phenylalanine or tryptophan, likely indicating a read error. The DNA is omitted, as the CDR3 cannot be located on it reliably, and the CDR3 follows TCRdb's listing.

The V call is TRBV7-2, the J call TRBJ2-7; the table's D call of TRBD2 was not tested on the DNA. The TCR was taken from a male donor with esophageal squamous cell carcinoma. The sequenced sample consisted of esophageal tumor tissue. The CDR3 spells CASSLGPWGLS.